This TCR beta chain was identified during a study of T-cell memory formation after mild COVID-19. Study in general: The two donors had largely donor-specific TCR clusters.

This clonotype was detected only a few times. The antigen is unknown. Study-wide results and caveats: There was a balanced CD4/CD8 profile in clones contracting day 15 to 85, and later expanders leaned CD4+. Whether day 37 second-wave clones are SARS-CoV-2-specific was not confirmed.

The V end was cut by 6 bases, the J end by 4 bases, with 12 bases between. Germline V gene lookup returns CDR1 SNHLY and CDR2 FYNNEI. The CDR3 extends over 13 amino acids. A 5'RACE reaction primed in the constant segment made cDNA libraries of TCR alpha and TCR beta, and these carried sample barcodes and UMIs. MiXCR was run by TCRdb on the 5' RACE reads, yielding one entry per CDR3 protein. Of 250,000 to 350,000 distinct CDR3 sequences listed, 15% to 20% were seen once; the top ten hold 20% to 25%. This chain joins TRBV2 and TRBJ2-5; D unclear. Sequencing input: PBMCs or a T cell subset sorted from them (not recorded which). The TCR originated in a man between 18 and 35 years old who had mild COVID-19 (a few samples of this study predate the infection). Cell type and time point are not known. The CDR3 nucleotides read TGTGCCAGCAGGGGTGGTGTTTCAGAGACCCAGTACTTC. This encodes CASRGGVSETQYF.